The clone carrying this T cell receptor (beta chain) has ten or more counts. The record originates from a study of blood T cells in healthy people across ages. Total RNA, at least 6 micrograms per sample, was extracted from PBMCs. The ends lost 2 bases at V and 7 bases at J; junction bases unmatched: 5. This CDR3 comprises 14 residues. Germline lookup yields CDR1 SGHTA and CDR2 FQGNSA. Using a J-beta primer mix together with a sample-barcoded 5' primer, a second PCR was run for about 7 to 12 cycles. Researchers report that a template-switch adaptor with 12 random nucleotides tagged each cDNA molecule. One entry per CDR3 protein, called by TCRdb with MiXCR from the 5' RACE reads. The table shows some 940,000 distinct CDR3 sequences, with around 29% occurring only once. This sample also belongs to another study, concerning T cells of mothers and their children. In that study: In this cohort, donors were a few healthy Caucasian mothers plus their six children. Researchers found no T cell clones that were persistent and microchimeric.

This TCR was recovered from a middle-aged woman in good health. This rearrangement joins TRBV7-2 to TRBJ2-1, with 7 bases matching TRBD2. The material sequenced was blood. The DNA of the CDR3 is TGTGCCAGCAGCTTACACGACGGGGGGAATGAGCAGTTCTTC. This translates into CASSLHDGGNEQFF.